The next 30 T cell receptor beta chains were all read from a single sample in a study of cytomegalovirus exposure and HLA in healthy donors. Vbeta (60) and Jbeta (13) primers were used in the PCR. Profiling relied on immunoSEQ multiplex PCR, and the TCRdb table lists in-frame clones only, not all of them. The sample includes more than 90,000 clones, around three quarters seen only once; the top ten take just under 3%. What was sequenced was PBMCs. These receptors came from a woman aged 18-29 years in good health and CMV-seropositive.

V and J are TRBV6-6 and TRBJ2-7; 11 bases fit TRBD2. V lost 5 bases and J lost 5; bases outside the gene matches: 8. This CDR3 is built from 15 residues. From germline, CDR1 is MNHNY and CDR2 SVGAGI (reference sequence). This CDR3 reads CASSEGLADADEQYF. CDR3 bases: TGTGCCAGCAGTGAGGGACTAGCGGACGCAGACGAGCAGTACTTC.

The chain couples TRBV28 to TRBJ1-5; no definite D call. Germline loops: CDR1 MDHEN, CDR2 SYDVKM. The CDR3 runs 17 residues. V lost 2 bases and J 4 bases, leaving 18 bases between the germline ends. The chain's CDR3 is CASSLAPPRTQNQPQHF. The CDR3 DNA reads as TGTGCCAGCAGTTTAGCCCCCCCTAGGACTCAAAATCAGCCCCAGCATTTT.

The rearrangement joins TRBV9 to TRBJ2-7, with D uncertain. The CDR3 has 13 residues. V gave up 2 bases and J gave up 2 bases, with 8 bases separating them. Germline CDR1 SGDLS, CDR2 YYNGEE. The CDR3 spells CASSVTPTYEQYF. The CDR3 nucleotides are TGTGCCAGCAGCGTGACACCTACCTACGAGCAGTACTTC.

The chain couples TRBV30 to TRBJ1-2; D may be TRBD1 (6 bases). Germline CDR1 is GTSNPN and CDR2 is SVGIG (reference sequence). Trimming cost V 8 bases and J 6 bases, with 19 bases left between them. There are 13 residues in the CDR3. The CDR3 is CALEQGRGNGYTF. CDR3 sequence (DNA): TGTGCCCTTGAACAGGGTCGGGGAAATGGCTACACCTTC.

The CDR3 loop is CASSGRRAGEGPSDTQYF. For the CDR3, the DNA is TGCGCCAGCAGTGGGAGAAGGGCGGGAGAAGGACCCTCAGATACGCAGTATTTT. This chain uses TRBV10-1 with TRBJ2-3, with 7 bases fitting TRBD2. The CDR3 has 18 residues. J was trimmed by 4 bases and V by 4 bases; bases with no gene match: 17. The germline gives CDR1 WNHNN, CDR2 SYGVQD (reference sequence).

The chain carries TRBV2 and TRBJ1-1, with TRBD1 as a possible D gene (5 bases). V was trimmed by 2 bases and J by 4 bases, leaving 11 bases between them. Germline values: CDR1 SNHLY, CDR2 FYNNEI. The CDR3 is 14 amino acids. DNA for the CDR3: TGTGCCAGCAGTGAAAAGGGAAGGGGCACTGAAGCTTTCTTT. The encoded protein is CASSEKGRGTEAFF.

The sample holds a few counts of this clone. The chain has TRBV20-1 and TRBJ1-2; 7 nucleotides match TRBD1. J lost 7 bases, V lost 6 bases, and 5 bases had no gene match. The germline V gene encodes CDR1 DFQATT and CDR2 SNEGSKA (reference sequence). This CDR3 has 11 amino acids. Written as DNA, the CDR3 is TGCAGTGCGGGCGGGACAGTTGGCTACACCTTC. It translates to CSAGGTVGYTF.

The table lists this clone with a few counts. The gene calls are TRBV5-1 and TRBJ1-2, with 8 bases fitting TRBD1. The CDR3 length is 16 residues. Germline trimming cut 4 bases from V and 8 bases from J; bases unmatched to any gene: 16. CDR1 is SGHRS and CDR2 is YFSETQ in the germline V gene. The CDR3 region is CASSQAGTGAVGGYTF. The CDR3 DNA follows: TGCGCCAGCAGCCAGGCCGGGACAGGCGCAGTAGGAGGCTACACCTTC. The full variable domain, its missing parts supplied by reference TRBV5-1 and TRBJ1-2, is KAGVTQTPRYLIKTRGQQVTLSCSPISGHRSVSWYQQTPGQGLQFLFEYFSETQRNKGNFPGRFSGRQFSNSRSEMNVSTLELGDSALYLCASSQAGTGAVGGYTFGSGTRLTVV.

V is TRBV5-4 and J is TRBJ2-7; 14 nucleotides line up with TRBD2. V dropped 0 bases and J dropped 0; count of bases not matched to a gene: 2. The CDR3 is 17 amino acids. CDR1 and CDR2 (germline): SGHNT, YYREEE (reference sequence). In DNA, the CDR3 is TGTGCCAGCAGCTTGGCAGGACTAGCGGGAGGCTCCTACGAGCAGTACTTC. Protein: CASSLAGLAGGSYEQYF.

The chain carries TRBV9 and TRBJ2-2, with TRBD1 identical over 9 bases. V was pared by 4 bases and J by 5 bases, with 6 bases of the junction left unmatched. The CDR3 extends over 15 amino acids. The germline V gene encodes CDR1 SGDLS and CDR2 YYNGEE. The CDR3 loop is CASSTWTGETGELFF. The CDR3 DNA follows: TGTGCCAGCAGCACCTGGACAGGGGAAACCGGGGAGCTGTTTTTT.

CDR3 sequence (DNA): TGCGCCAGCAGCTTGGTTTCAGGGGGAGGAGATACGCAGTATTTT. Translated: CASSLVSGGGDTQYF. The chain links TRBV5-1 to TRBJ2-3; TRBD1 might be the D (7 bases). Germline values: CDR1 SGHRS, CDR2 YFSETQ. V was cut by 0 bases and J by 5 bases, with 13 bases left in between. The CDR3 is made up of 15 amino acids.

The chain is built from TRBV9 and TRBJ1-1; D is undetermined. V dropped 3 bases and J dropped 4 bases, with 13 bases sitting between them. Germline V lookup: CDR1 SGDLS, CDR2 YYNGEE. The CDR3 loop spans 14 amino acids. CDR3 sequence reads: CASSDPGAGTEAFF. The CDR3 bases are TGTGCCAGCAGCGACCCCGGCGCAGGCACTGAAGCTTTCTTT.

The chain recombines TRBV27 with TRBJ2-7; 9 bases map to TRBD1. CDR3 length: 13 residues. V dropped 3 bases and J dropped 10; count of bases not matched to a gene: 7. CDR1 and CDR2 from the germline V gene are MNHEY and SMNVEV (reference sequence). Written as DNA, the CDR3 is TGTGCCAGCAGTTTTCGGGACAGGGTCAACCAGTACTTC. Its protein product is CASSFRDRVNQYF.

The rearrangement uses TRBV7-9 and TRBJ2-4, with 8 bases lining up with TRBD2. V lost 1 base to trimming and J lost 8 bases; unmatched junction nucleotides: 10. The CDR3 consists of 16 residues. CDR1 and CDR2 from the germline V gene are SEHNR and FQNEAQ (reference sequence). CDR3 amino acids: CASSLVVLAGTYIQYF. The CDR3 DNA is TGTGCCAGCAGCTTAGTAGTGTTAGCGGGAACGTACATTCAGTACTTC.

The chain has TRBV2 and TRBJ1-1; D perhaps matches TRBD1 (6 bases). This CDR3 spans 14 amino acids. Trimming removed 4 bases at V and 3 bases at J, with 12 bases between. Per the germline V gene, CDR1 is SNHLY and CDR2 is FYNNEI. The CDR3 nucleotides are TGTGCCAGCAGTGTTGGCAGGGGATACACTGAAGCTTTCTTT. Its protein product is CASSVGRGYTEAFF.

This chain links TRBV4-1 with TRBJ2-3; D is ambiguous. The CDR3 extends over 12 amino acids. Trimming took 4 bases from V and 6 from J, leaving 8 bases between them. Germline-derived CDR1 and CDR2 are MGHRA and YSYEKL. The DNA of the CDR3 is TGCGCCAGCAGCCCATCTAGGGATACGCAGTATTTT. It is translated as CASSPSRDTQYF.

This chain connects TRBV10-3 to TRBJ1-5, with D perhaps TRBD1 (6 bases). Germline loops: CDR1 ENHRY, CDR2 SYGVKD. The CDR3 contains 16 residues. The V and J ends lost 11 bases and 4 bases respectively, with 24 bases between them. The CDR3 spells CASHLTQGPRNQPQHF. CDR3 coding DNA: TGTGCCTCCCACCTGACACAGGGCCCAAGAAATCAGCCCCAGCATTTT.

The chain recombines TRBV10-2 with TRBJ1-1; 8 bases match TRBD1. CDR3 size: 12 residues. V dropped 10 bases and J dropped 5; count of bases not matched to a gene: 6. Germline CDR1 is WSHSY and CDR2 is SAAADI. CDR3 in amino acids: CATRQGSTEAFF. The CDR3 coding sequence is TGCGCCACCCGACAGGGGAGTACTGAAGCTTTCTTT.

A few counts support this clone. For the CDR3, the DNA is TGTGCCAGTAGTCACCCGGGGGGGCTGCTTTTTCAAGATACGCAGTATTTT. It is translated as CASSHPGGLLFQDTQYF. V and J are TRBV19 and TRBJ2-3, with 8 positions matching TRBD2. V lost 5 bases, J lost 5 bases, and 15 bases stayed unmatched. The CDR3 extends over 17 amino acids. Germline CDR1 and CDR2: LNHDA and SQIVND (reference sequence).

This chain uses TRBV28 with TRBJ1-2; no clear D gene. The CDR3 covers 14 residues. CDR1 MDHEN and CDR2 SYDVKM come from the germline V gene. Trimming stripped 7 bases from V and 3 bases from J, with 15 bases between. CDR3 amino acids: CASTIPAAYYGYTF. CDR3 bases: TGTGCCAGCACCATTCCGGCGGCCTACTATGGCTACACCTTC.

The chain has TRBV5-1 and TRBJ1-1; 8 nucleotides line up with TRBD1. CDR3 length equals 16 residues. The germline V gene has CDR1 SGHRS and CDR2 YFSETQ. With 2 bases clipped from V and 0 bases from J, the junction kept 6 bases outside the gene matches. CDR3 sequence: CASSFLTGGVNTEAFF. The CDR3 bases are TGCGCCAGCAGCTTCCTCACAGGGGGGGTGAACACTGAAGCTTTCTTT.

The chain couples TRBV19 to TRBJ1-1; TRBD1 is a possible D gene (6 bases). The germline CDR1 and CDR2 sequences are LNHDA and SQIVND (reference sequence). V was clipped by 8 bases and J by 5 bases, with 27 bases between them. This CDR3 contains 17 residues. The DNA of the CDR3 is TGTGCCAGTCCCCCACTCAACCAGGGGAGCCTGGGGACTGAAGCTTTCTTT. As protein: CASPPLNQGSLGTEAFF.

J is TRBJ1-5 and V is TRBV19, with D unresolved. CDR1 LNHDA and CDR2 SQIVND come from the germline V gene (reference sequence). This CDR3 is 15 amino acids long. V was trimmed by 3 bases and J by 1 base, leaving 10 bases between them. This CDR3 reads CASSITEPSNQPQHF. The CDR3 DNA sequence: TGTGCCAGTAGTATTACAGAACCGAGCAATCAGCCCCAGCATTTT.

The genes are TRBV19 and TRBJ2-7, with no clear D. The V end was cut by 3 bases, the J end by 1 base, with 13 bases between. Germline CDR1 is LNHDA and CDR2 is SQIVND (reference sequence). CDR3 length: 15 residues. Here the CDR3 reads CASSIRASYSYEQYF. The CDR3 bases are TGTGCCAGTAGTATCCGAGCATCCTATTCCTACGAGCAGTACTTC.

The V gene is TRBV27, the J gene TRBJ2-1, with 11 bases that match TRBD2. The CDR3 sequence is 15 residues long. Per germline, CDR1 MNHEY and CDR2 SMNVEV (reference sequence). V gave up 7 bases and J gave up 5 bases; unmatched junction bases: 7. CDR3: CASNLLAGDHNEQFF. Here the CDR3 DNA reads TGTGCCAGCAACTTACTAGCGGGAGACCACAATGAGCAGTTCTTC.

This clone occurred a few times. The chain links TRBV28 to TRBJ2-7, with a tentative D call TRBD2 (5 bases). The CDR3 is 14 amino acids. The germline V and J ends were trimmed by 4 bases and 7 bases, with 17 bases remaining between them. From germline, CDR1 is MDHEN and CDR2 SYDVKM. This chain's CDR3 is CASSSIWTLGEQYF. Here the CDR3 DNA reads TGTGCCAGCAGTTCAATTTGGACTCTTGGGGAGCAGTACTTC. The whole variable domain, remainder taken from reference TRBV28 and TRBJ2-7, is DVKVTQSSRYLVKRTGEKVFLECVQDMDHENMFWYRQDPGLGLRLIYFSYDVKMKEKGDIPEGYSVSREKKERFSLILESASTNQTSMYLCASSSIWTLGEQYFGPGTRLTVT.

This chain links TRBV28 with TRBJ2-1; TRBD2 matches 7 bases. Germline V lookup: CDR1 MDHEN, CDR2 SYDVKM. There are 14 residues in the CDR3. V shed 2 bases and J 8 bases; nucleotides not matched to a gene: 6. CDR3 in amino acids: CASSLSGAWDEQFF. CDR3 in DNA: TGTGCCAGCAGTTTAAGCGGGGCATGGGATGAGCAGTTCTTC.

The V gene is TRBV5-6, the J gene TRBJ1-2, with D possibly matching TRBD1 (6 bases). V was trimmed by 0 bases and J by 4 bases, leaving 13 bases between them. The CDR3 contains 15 residues. CDR1 is SGHDT and CDR2 is YYEEEE in the germline V gene. DNA of the CDR3: TGTGCCAGCAGCTTGGGCCAGGGGATAGGCTATGGCTACACCTTC. This gives the protein CASSLGQGIGYGYTF.

This clone was seen once. The chain recombines TRBV6-1 with TRBJ2-1, with TRBD1 identical over 7 bases. The germline V gene encodes CDR1 MNHNS and CDR2 SASEGT. CDR3 size: 16 residues. Trimming removed 2 bases from V and 0 bases from J; junction bases left unmatched: 4. CDR3 coding DNA: TGTGCCAGCAGTGAAACCCCAGGGGGCTCCTACAATGAGCAGTTCTTC. Amino acid sequence: CASSETPGGSYNEQFF.

The rearrangement uses TRBV7-2 and TRBJ2-4, with D perhaps matching TRBD2 (5 bases). The CDR3 extends over 18 amino acids. V lost 1 base and J lost 0, with 16 bases in between. The germline V gene encodes CDR1 SGHTA and CDR2 FQGNSA. Here the CDR3 reads CASSLGRLATLAKNIQYF. In DNA form, the CDR3 reads TGTGCCAGCAGCTTAGGCAGGCTAGCAACACTAGCCAAAAACATTCAGTACTTC.